The 14 T cell receptor beta chains below all came from one sample that was sequenced in a study of tumor-infiltrating lymphocytes in glioblastoma multiforme (dated by TCRdb to about 2017). Reads for this sample came from an Illumina HiSeq 2500. A modified ARM-PCR protocol with multiple V-beta primers and a C-beta primer was used to build TCRB libraries from RNA via three nested multiplex PCR rounds. TCRdb reworked the public reads: Q25 trimming with fastp, MiXCR clone assembly, productive beta chains retained. Entries are consolidated by CDR3 protein sequence, retaining the most common genes and DNA. This sample comprises approximately 15,000 distinct CDR3 sequences, about 67% of them detected only once. Less than 50% of the sample is held by the ten biggest clonotypes. Material: brain tumor tissue. The origin of the receptors is a male donor with glioblastoma.

Regarding this clonotype: Lacking the conserved final phenylalanine or tryptophan, this CDR3 likely reflects a read error. The chain recombines TRBV12-3 or TRBV12-4 with TRBJ2-7; 12 bases match TRBD2. CDR3 length: 14 residues. V lost 10 bases and J lost 3; bases outside the gene matches: 7. The CDR3 protein is CANRRTSGNYEQYL. In nucleotides, the CDR3 is TGTGCCAACAGGCGGACTAGCGGGAACTACGAGCAGTACCTC.

The rearrangement links TRBV11-2 to TRBJ2-3; D gene uncertain. With 6 bases removed from V and 6 bases from J, the gap between germline ends came to 19 bases. CDR1 and CDR2 (germline): SGHAT, FQNNGV. This CDR3 has 15 residues. CDR3 sequence reads: CASRGVRTAMDTQYF. The CDR3 bases are TGTGCCAGCAGAGGAGTAAGAACGGCGATGGATACGCAGTATTTT.

For this clonotype: Since the CDR3 does not end with the conserved phenylalanine or tryptophan, this likely comes from a read error. V gene TRBV20-1 combines with J gene TRBJ2-1; D tentatively fits TRBD1 or TRBD2 (5 bases each). The germline CDR1 and CDR2 sequences are DFQATT and SNEGSKA (reference sequence). The ends were cut back, 4 bases at V and 4 bases at J, with 17 bases in the middle. The CDR3 spans 15 residues. The CDR3 DNA follows: TGCAGTGCTACCCCCAGGGAGATGGAGTACAATGAGCAGTTCTTA. As protein: CSATPREMEYNEQFL.

The chain links TRBV4-1 to TRBJ1-3; no firm D call. Deletions cut 3 bases from V and 2 bases from J, with 11 bases between. Germline CDR1 reads MGHRA; CDR2 reads YSYEKL. The CDR3 consists of 15 residues. The CDR3, as DNA: TGCGCCAGCAGCCATGATACGATCCCTGGAAACACCATATATTTT. Amino acid sequence: CASSHDTIPGNTIYF.

In this sample, this clonotype turned up once. One junction end disagrees with the germline gene, perhaps due to a read error. This chain connects TRBV11-1 to TRBJ2-4; no clear D gene. CDR1 is SGHAT and CDR2 is FQDESV in the germline V gene (reference sequence). The CDR3 extends over 13 amino acids. The CDR3 nucleotides are TGTGCCAGCAGTCTGGGCCCTCCAAACATGCAGTACTTC. It is translated as CASSLGPPNMQYF.

The chain uses TRBV20-1 and TRBJ2-3; tentatively, D is TRBD2 (6 bases). There are 14 residues in the CDR3. V was pared by 2 bases and J by 2 bases, with 11 bases between. Germline CDR1 DFQATT, CDR2 SNEGSKA (reference sequence). The CDR3 reads CSARSGGFTDTQYF. For the CDR3, the DNA is TGCAGTGCTAGATCCGGAGGGTTCACAGATACGCAGTATTTT.

The CDR3 loop reads CASSEDLAGYNEQFF. CDR3 DNA sequence: TGTGCCAGCAGTGAAGACCTAGCGGGATACAATGAGCAGTTCTTC. The chain has TRBV6-1 and TRBJ2-1; 9 nucleotides agree with TRBD2. Germline CDR1 MNHNS, CDR2 SASEGT. The CDR3 is 15 amino acids. Trimming cost V 1 base and J 4 bases; bases outside gene matches: 2.

This chain joins TRBV10-3 and TRBJ1-1, with TRBD1 as a possible D gene (5 bases). Trimming pared 10 bases from V and 2 bases from J, leaving 17 bases between. Germline lookup yields CDR1 ENHRY and CDR2 SYGVKD. The length of the CDR3 is 14 residues. In DNA, the CDR3 is TGTGCCACAACCTCCGGGGCAGTAAACACTGAAGCTTTCTTT. Its translation: CATTSGAVNTEAFF.

The chain recombines TRBV6-2 or TRBV6-3 with TRBJ2-7; no reliable D call. CDR3 length: 14 residues. The germline CDR1 and CDR2 sequences are MNHEY and SVGEGT. Trimming cost V 1 base and J 6 bases, with 13 bases left between them. This chain's CDR3 is CASSYLRSYPEQYF. DNA of the CDR3: TGTGCCAGCAGTTACTTGCGATCTTACCCCGAGCAGTACTTC.

This clonotype was seen a few times. The rearrangement links TRBV20-1 to TRBJ1-5; D is ambiguous. CDR1 is DFQATT, CDR2 SNEGSKA, per germline (reference sequence). Trimming took 1 base from V and 2 from J, leaving 12 bases between them. The CDR3 runs to 15 residues. CDR3 sequence (DNA): TGCAGTGCTAGAGCGAAGGACGGCCGCAATCAGCCCCAGCATTTT. This encodes CSARAKDGRNQPQHF.

There are many counts of this clonotype. V usage is TRBV12-3 or TRBV12-4 and J usage is TRBJ2-1; D might be TRBD1 or TRBD2, each matching 5 bases. Trimming stripped 4 bases from V and 14 bases from J, with 15 bases between. The length of the CDR3 is 12 residues. The CDR3 DNA sequence: TGTGCCAGCAGTTCGGGGTCCCTGGGGGAGTTCTTC. Translation gives CASSSGSLGEFF.

The CDR3 protein is CTSGTGESSDTQYF. In DNA form, the CDR3 reads TGTACCTCCGGGACAGGGGAATCCTCAGATACGCAGTATTTT. The rearrangement joins TRBV6-1 to TRBJ2-3; 10 nucleotides line up with TRBD1. The CDR3 is made up of 14 amino acids. Per germline, CDR1 MNHNS and CDR2 SASEGT.

Comments on this clonotype: Compared with germline, one end of the junction differs, possibly owing to a read error. V is TRBV5-8 and J is TRBJ2-5, with D possibly being TRBD1 (5 bases). Germline V gene sequence: CDR1 SGHTS, CDR2 YDEGEE. This CDR3 comprises 13 residues. The CDR3 spells CASSSADKETQYF. The CDR3, as DNA: TGTGCCAGTAGCTCGGCGGACAAAGAGACCCAGTACTTC.

Worth noting for this clonotype: Without the conserved terminal phenylalanine or tryptophan, this CDR3 likely stems from a read error. The chain recombines TRBV11-2 with TRBJ1-5, with D perhaps matching TRBD1 (6 bases). Germline CDR1 is SGHAT and CDR2 is FQNNGV. The CDR3 runs 13 residues. In DNA form, the CDR3 reads TGTGTCAGCAGCTCACTTGTGGACAGTAGCCAGCATTTG. Its translation: CVSSSLVDSSQHL.